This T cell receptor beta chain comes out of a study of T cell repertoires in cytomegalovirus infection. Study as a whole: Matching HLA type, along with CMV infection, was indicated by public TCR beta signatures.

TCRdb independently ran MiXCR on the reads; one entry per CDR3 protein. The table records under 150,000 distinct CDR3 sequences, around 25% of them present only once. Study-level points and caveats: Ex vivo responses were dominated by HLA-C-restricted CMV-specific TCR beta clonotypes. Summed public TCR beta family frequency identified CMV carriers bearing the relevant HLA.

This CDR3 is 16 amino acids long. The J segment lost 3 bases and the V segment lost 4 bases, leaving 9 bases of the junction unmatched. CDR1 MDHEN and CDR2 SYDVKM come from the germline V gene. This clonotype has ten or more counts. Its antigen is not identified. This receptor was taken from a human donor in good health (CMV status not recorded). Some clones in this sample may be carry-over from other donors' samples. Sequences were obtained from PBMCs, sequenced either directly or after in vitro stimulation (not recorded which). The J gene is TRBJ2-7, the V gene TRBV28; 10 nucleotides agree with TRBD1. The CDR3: CASSSTGTGAIYEQYF. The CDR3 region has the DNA TGTGCCAGCAGTTCCACCGGGACAGGGGCGATCTACGAGCAGTACTTC. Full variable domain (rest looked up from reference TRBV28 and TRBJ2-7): DVKVTQSSRYLVKRTGEKVFLECVQDMDHENMFWYRQDPGLGLRLIYFSYDVKMKEKGDIPEGYSVSREKKERFSLILESASTNQTSMYLCASSSTGTGAIYEQYFGPGTRLTVT.